These 19 T cell receptor beta chains were all obtained from the same sample, sequenced in a study of blood T cell repertoires in COVID-19. TCRdb keeps only in-frame clones here, not all; method: immunoSEQ multiplex PCR. The table includes tens of thousands of clones, roughly 86% detected once. The specimen was peripheral blood. These TCRs come from an elderly woman with acute or convalescent COVID-19.

The V call is TRBV10-1, the J call TRBJ1-5; 7 bases map to TRBD1. The ends lost 6 bases at V and 2 bases at J; junction bases unmatched: 25. Germline CDR1 and CDR2: WNHNN and SYGVQD (reference sequence). The CDR3 loop spans 21 amino acids. The CDR3 region has the DNA TGCGCCAGCAGGGGTCGCTGGGACAGATCACAATCTTGGCCGTGCAATCAGCCCCAGCATTTT. This encodes CASRGRWDRSQSWPCNQPQHF.

This clone turned up a few times. The chain has TRBV5-1 and TRBJ1-1; possible D gene TRBD1, 5 bases. The V gene lost 0 bases and the J gene lost 5 bases, with 8 bases spanning the gap. CDR3 length: 13 residues. Germline V gene sequence: CDR1 SGHRS, CDR2 YFSETQ. The CDR3 spells CASSLVTGTEAFF. In DNA, the CDR3 is TGCGCCAGCAGCTTGGTCACAGGTACTGAAGCTTTCTTT.

This clone was counted a single time. The rearrangement joins TRBV15 to TRBJ1-4; D is uncertain. The CDR3 totals 16 residues. V was trimmed by 4 bases and J by 4 bases, leaving 16 bases between them. The germline gives CDR1 LNHNV, CDR2 YYDKDF (reference sequence). CDR3 DNA sequence: TGTGCCACCAGCACCCGCGCGGGCCAGGTTAATGAAAAACTGTTTTTT. It translates to CATSTRAGQVNEKLFF.

The chain employs TRBV5-6 and TRBJ2-7; a weak D match, TRBD2 (5 bases). From germline, CDR1 is SGHDT and CDR2 YYEEEE. V was clipped by 0 bases and J by 7 bases, with 14 bases between them. CDR3 length: 14 residues. The chain's CDR3 is CASSLGLAVQEQYF. In nucleotides, the CDR3 is TGTGCCAGCAGCTTGGGTCTAGCCGTTCAAGAGCAGTACTTC.

As to this clone: The junction departs from the called germline gene at one end, perhaps through a read error. The chain carries TRBV10-2 and TRBJ2-7; no clear D gene. The CDR3 is 12 residues long. Germline CDR1 is WSHSY and CDR2 is SAAADI. The CDR3 here is CASRDLSYEQYF. CDR3 DNA: TGCGCCAGCCGTGACCTCTCCTACGAGCAGTACTTC.

The chain recombines TRBV7-6 with TRBJ1-1; 9 positions agree with TRBD1. Germline CDR1 and CDR2: SGHVS and FNYEAQ. This CDR3 region has 13 residues. Trimming at V came to 6 bases and at J to 10 bases, leaving 9 bases not matched to a gene. This CDR3 reads CASSYTGGSGAFF. The CDR3 region has the DNA TGTGCCAGCAGTTATACAGGGGGCTCGGGAGCTTTCTTT.

V gene TRBV5-4 combines with J gene TRBJ2-3; 7 bases line up with TRBD2. The CDR3 totals 16 residues. In germline, CDR1 is SGHNT, CDR2 YYREEE (reference sequence). V shed 5 bases and J 1 base; nucleotides not matched to a gene: 10. CDR3 amino acids: CASRTWGGGGTDTQYF. CDR3 nucleotides: TGTGCCAGCAGGACCTGGGGCGGGGGAGGCACAGATACGCAGTATTTT.

J is TRBJ1-1 and V is TRBV7-9; D possibly corresponds to TRBD1 (6 bases). The V end lost 1 base, the J end lost 4 bases, and 10 bases lay between the germline ends. The CDR3 is 14 amino acids. Germline values: CDR1 SEHNR, CDR2 FQNEAQ (reference sequence). For the CDR3, the DNA is TGTGCCAGCAGCTTAGAAGACAGGTTCACTGAAGCTTTCTTT. Protein sequence: CASSLEDRFTEAFF. Variable domain in full (rest from reference TRBV7-9 and TRBJ1-1): DTGVSQNPRHKITKRGQNVTFRCDPISEHNRLYWYRQTLGQGPEFLTYFQNEAQLEKSRLLSDRFSAERPKGSFSTLEIQRTEQGDSAMYLCASSLEDRFTEAFFGQGTRLTVV.

The chain links TRBV6-5 to TRBJ2-2; 7 nucleotides line up with TRBD1. The CDR3 loop spans 16 amino acids. V shed 0 bases, J shed 5 bases, and the junction held 6 bases outside the gene matches. The V gene's germline CDR1 is MNHEY and CDR2 SVGAGI. CDR3 nucleotides: TGTGCCAGCAGTTACTCCCCGGGACAGAGGACCGGGGAGCTGTTTTTT. Its translation: CASSYSPGQRTGELFF.

The rearrangement uses TRBV2 and TRBJ1-3; TRBD1 might be the D (5 bases). Trimming stripped 3 bases from V and 2 bases from J, with 17 bases between. The CDR3 has 17 amino acids. Germline assignment: CDR1 SNHLY and CDR2 FYNNEI. The chain's CDR3 is CASSDTLGGPAGNTIYF. The CDR3 DNA reads as TGTGCCAGCAGTGATACCCTGGGGGGTCCCGCTGGAAACACCATATATTTT.

The chain joins TRBV5-1 to TRBJ2-7; D is unclear. The CDR3 runs to 14 residues. V shed 0 bases and J shed 5 bases, with 12 bases lying between them. Germline V CDR1 and CDR2: SGHRS, YFSETQ. The CDR3 coding sequence is TGCGCCAGCAGCTTGGGGGCCGTCGGCGACGAGCAGTACTTC. This encodes CASSLGAVGDEQYF.

V usage is TRBV5-1 and J usage is TRBJ2-3; 10 bases are shared with TRBD2. CDR3 size: 13 residues. V dropped 2 bases and J dropped 9; count of bases not matched to a gene: 3. CDR1 and CDR2 (germline): SGHRS, YFSETQ. CDR3 sequence (DNA): TGCGCCAGCAGCTTAGCGGGAGGGCAAACGCAGTATTTT. This codes for CASSLAGGQTQYF.

The chain has TRBV12-5 and TRBJ1-5; unclear D gene. Per germline, CDR1 LGHNT and CDR2 FRNRAP. The ends were cut back, 1 base at V and 3 bases at J, with 10 bases in the middle. This CDR3 spans 15 amino acids. The CDR3 DNA reads as TGTGCTAGTGGTTTGGCAGGTATTCCCAATCAGCCCCAGCATTTT. Protein product: CASGLAGIPNQPQHF.

This clone is a singleton in its sample. The chain carries TRBV7-2 and TRBJ2-1; 10 nucleotides line up with TRBD2. Germline trimming cut 4 bases from V and 2 bases from J; bases unmatched to any gene: 5. CDR1 is SGHTA and CDR2 is FQGNSA in the germline V gene. This CDR3 is built from 16 residues. CDR3 residues: CASSSHSGGAYNEQFF. Here the CDR3 DNA reads TGTGCCAGCAGCTCCCACAGCGGGGGGGCCTACAATGAGCAGTTCTTC.

The chain combines TRBV7-2 with TRBJ2-3, with TRBD2 matching over 12 bases. After removal of 4 bases from V and 5 bases from J, the junction contained 7 bases not matched to a gene. From germline, CDR1 is SGHTA and CDR2 FQGNSA. This CDR3 comprises 16 residues. The CDR3 loop is CASSSRTSGVLDTQYF. The CDR3 bases are TGTGCCAGCAGCTCCAGGACTAGCGGGGTATTAGATACGCAGTATTTT. Full variable domain (remainder filled in from reference TRBV7-2 and TRBJ2-3): GAGVSQSPSNKVTEKGKDVELRCDPISGHTALYWYRQSLGQGLEFLIYFQGNSAPDKSGLPSDRFSAERTGGSVSTLTIQRTQQEDSAVYLCASSSRTSGVLDTQYFGPGTRLTVL.

The chain employs TRBV9 and TRBJ1-1; 7 nucleotides agree with TRBD1. V lost 0 bases to trimming and J lost 5 bases; unmatched junction nucleotides: 4. There are 14 residues in the CDR3. The germline V gene encodes CDR1 SGDLS and CDR2 YYNGEE. This chain's CDR3 is CASSVEDRSTEAFF. As DNA, the CDR3 is TGTGCCAGCAGCGTAGAGGACAGGTCGACTGAAGCTTTCTTT.

The J gene is TRBJ2-7, the V gene TRBV7-9; D gene uncertain. Germline CDR1 SEHNR, CDR2 FQNEAQ (reference sequence). Trimming removed 4 bases at V and 7 bases at J, with 8 bases between. The CDR3 runs 11 residues. The CDR3: CASSYKSEQYF. The DNA of the CDR3 is TGTGCCAGCAGCTATAAATCGGAGCAGTACTTC.

As concerns this clone: Other DNA sequences from this sample encode an identical CDR3 as well. The genes are TRBV28 and TRBJ1-2; a possible D gene is TRBD1 (5 bases). CDR1 is MDHEN and CDR2 is SYDVKM in the germline V gene. The CDR3 runs to 12 residues. V was pared by 3 bases and J by 8 bases, with 10 bases between. The CDR3 DNA reads as TGTGCCAGCAGTTTCGGAGGGGCCGGCTACACCTTC. Translation gives CASSFGGAGYTF.

The rearrangement uses TRBV4-2 and TRBJ2-1, with 12 bases that match TRBD2. Trimming took 2 bases from V and 6 from J; bases not matched to a gene: 8. Per germline, CDR1 LGHNA and CDR2 YNFKEQ. The CDR3 sequence is 17 residues long. The CDR3 nucleotides are TGTGCCAGCAGCCAACTGACTAGCGGGAGAAAGGGCAATGAGCAGTTCTTC. This gives the protein CASSQLTSGRKGNEQFF.